Listed below are T cell receptor beta chains from one sample, sequenced in a study of blood T cell repertoires in COVID-19. Data came from immunoSEQ multiplex PCR; TCRdb stores just in-frame clones and leaves some out. The profile shows roughly 100,000 clones, 65% to 90% of them singletons. The sample comprised peripheral blood. Receptors were obtained from a man older than 75 with acute or convalescent COVID-19. The CDR3 runs from the conserved cysteine through the conserved F or W. D genes are given only for firm matches. The size field is filled for only some rows; it gives once, few, many or a size class.

- | TRBJ2-7 | TRBV5-1 | - | CASSPTSGVAEQYF | TGCGCCAGCAGCCCCACCTCAGGGGTCGCCGAGCAGTACTTC
- | TRBJ2-7 | TRBV7-2 | - | CASSYGSEREQYF | TGTGCCAGCAGCTACGGATCGGAGCGAGAGCAGTACTTC
TRBD1 | TRBJ1-1 | TRBV18 | - | CASSGTGQGATEAFF | TGTGCCAGCTCAGGCACGGGACAGGGGGCCACTGAAGCTTTCTTT
- | TRBJ1-2 | TRBV27 | - | CASSSYGGVYGYTF | TGTGCCAGCAGCTCGTACGGCGGAGTCTATGGCTACACCTTC
TRBD2 | TRBJ2-7 | TRBV3-1/TRBV3-2 | - | CASSQRLAGVLYEQYF | TGTGCCAGCAGCCAACGACTAGCGGGAGTACTCTACGAGCAGTACTTC
TRBD1 | TRBJ2-3 | TRBV19 | - | CASKARDRGTDTQYF | TGTGCCAGTAAGGCGCGAGACAGGGGTACAGATACGCAGTATTTT
- | TRBJ1-5 | TRBV6-2/TRBV6-3 | - | CASSFQTVANQPQHF | TGTGCCAGCAGTTTCCAGACTGTGGCAAATCAGCCCCAGCATTTT
TRBD1 | TRBJ1-1 | TRBV5-1 | once | CASRDDRGLLTEAFF | TGCGCCAGCAGAGATGACAGGGGACTTCTCACTGAAGCTTTCTTT
- | TRBJ1-5 | TRBV27 | few | CASRRGGSPNQPQHF | TGTGCCAGCCGAAGGGGGGGGTCCCCCAATCAGCCCCAGCATTTT
- | TRBJ2-5 | TRBV9 | - | CASSPGGGRGQYF | TGTGCCAGCAGCCCCGGGGGAGGCCGGGGCCAGTACTTC
- | TRBJ1-2 | TRBV6-5 | - | CASRARTAINYGYTF | TGTGCCAGCAGGGCCCGGACAGCAATCAACTATGGCTACACCTTC
TRBD1 | TRBJ2-1 | TRBV13 | - | CASSPPTGVGDNEQFF | TGTGCCAGCAGCCCACCGACAGGGGTTGGGGACAATGAGCAGTTCTTC
- | TRBJ1-1 | TRBV6-4 | - | CASSAHREGTEAFF | TGTGCCAGCAGTGCCCACCGGGAGGGCACTGAAGCTTTCTTT
TRBD1 | TRBJ2-5 | TRBV18 | - | CASSPFGTGRDQETQYF | TGTGCCAGCTCACCCTTCGGGACAGGGAGGGATCAAGAGACCCAGTACTTC
- | TRBJ1-1 | TRBV5-1 | - | CASSFSAGVRTEAFF | TGCGCCAGCAGCTTTTCGGCAGGGGTGAGGACTGAAGCTTTCTTT
- | TRBJ2-2 | TRBV12-3/TRBV12-4 | - | CASRGLDTGELFF | TGTGCCAGCAGGGGTCTAGACACCGGGGAGCTGTTTTTT
TRBD1 | TRBJ1-5 | TRBV29-1 | - | CSVIETGGDQPQHF | TGCAGCGTCATCGAGACAGGGGGCGATCAGCCCCAGCATTTT
TRBD1 | TRBJ1-2 | TRBV9 | - | CASSVAGQGIYGYTF | TGTGCCAGCAGCGTAGCGGGACAGGGGATCTATGGCTACACCTTC
- | TRBJ2-1 | TRBV7-3 | once | CASSPGPGDEQFF | TGTGCCAGCAGCCCAGGGCCGGGCGATGAGCAGTTCTTC
- | TRBJ2-7 | TRBV11-3 | - | CASSTFWREKEQYF | TGTGCCAGCAGCACATTCTGGAGGGAAAAAGAGCAGTACTTC
TRBD2 | TRBJ2-2 | TRBV11-3 | - | CASSSLSGSTGELFF | TGTGCCAGCAGCTCACTTAGCGGGTCCACCGGGGAGCTGTTTTTT
TRBD2 | TRBJ2-7 | TRBV27 | - | CASSFSGGESYEQYF | TGTGCCAGCAGTTTTTCGGGAGGGGAATCCTACGAGCAGTACTTC
TRBD1 | TRBJ2-6 | TRBV18 | - | CASSQAQGSSGANVLTF | TGTGCCAGCTCACAAGCACAGGGGTCCTCTGGGGCCAACGTCCTGACTTTC
TRBD1 | TRBJ2-3 | TRBV29-1 | - | CSVEGATGALSTDTQYF | TGCAGCGTTGAAGGTGCTACAGGGGCCCTTAGCACAGATACGCAGTATTTT
TRBD1 | TRBJ2-7 | TRBV5-6 | - | CASSRDRYEQYF | TGTGCCAGCAGCCGGGACAGATACGAGCAGTACTTC
TRBD1 | TRBJ1-2 | TRBV27 | - | CASMGQGTYGYTF | TGTGCCAGCATGGGACAGGGCACCTATGGCTACACCTTC
- | TRBJ2-3 | TRBV2 | - | CASSGHGSSTDTQYF | TGTGCCAGCAGTGGACACGGGAGTAGCACAGATACGCAGTATTTT
TRBD1 | TRBJ2-7 | TRBV11-2 | - | CASSSDRVNEQYF | TGTGCCAGCAGCTCCGACAGGGTGAACGAGCAGTACTTC
TRBD1 | TRBJ1-4 | TRBV9 | - | CASSRTGGNEKLFF | TGTGCCAGCAGCAGGACAGGGGGAAATGAAAAACTGTTTTTT
- | TRBJ2-2 | TRBV5-4 | - | CASSPSGRGNTGELFF | TGTGCCAGCAGCCCGTCCGGCAGGGGGAACACCGGGGAGCTGTTTTTT
- | TRBJ2-1 | TRBV7-9 | - | CASSFHSSRYNEQFF | TGTGCCAGCAGCTTCCACTCTAGCAGGTACAATGAGCAGTTCTTC
TRBD1 | TRBJ2-2 | TRBV5-1 | - | CASRLGTDTGELFF | TGCGCCAGCAGGTTAGGGACAGACACCGGGGAGCTGTTTTTT
TRBD1 | TRBJ2-1 | TRBV11-3 | few | CASSRQGRYNEQFF | TGTGCCAGCAGCCGACAGGGGCGGTACAATGAGCAGTTCTTC
TRBD1 | TRBJ1-1 | TRBV18 | - | CASSRWTGGTNTEAFF | TGTGCCAGCTCGCGGTGGACAGGGGGCACGAACACTGAAGCTTTCTTT
TRBD1 | TRBJ2-3 | TRBV5-1 | - | CASSLGTGGSLTDTQYF | TGCGCCAGCAGCTTAGGGACAGGGGGTTCACTCACAGATACGCAGTATTTT
- | TRBJ2-7 | TRBV30 | once | CAWSKTGSSYEQYF | TGTGCCTGGAGTAAGACAGGCAGCTCCTACGAGCAGTACTTC
- | TRBJ1-1 | TRBV18 | many | CASSPTRQPHTEAFF | TGTGCCAGCTCACCAACGCGACAGCCACACACTGAAGCTTTCTTT
- | TRBJ2-6 | TRBV18 | - | CASSRGPGANVLTF | TGTGCCAGCTCACGGGGGCCTGGGGCCAACGTCCTGACTTTC
- | TRBJ2-1 | TRBV5-1 | - | CASYPPSSYNEQFF | TGCGCCAGCTATCCACCGAGCTCCTACAATGAGCAGTTCTTC
- | TRBJ1-2 | TRBV6-2/TRBV6-3 | - | CASSATGTRGYTF | TGTGCCAGCAGCGCCACAGGGACGCGTGGCTACACCTTC
- | TRBJ1-5 | TRBV15 | - | CATGYSTSQPQHF | TGTGCCACCGGTTATAGCACGTCTCAGCCCCAGCATTTT
- | TRBJ2-1 | TRBV12-3/TRBV12-4 | - | CASGQWNEQFF | TGTGCCAGCGGCCAGTGGAATGAGCAGTTCTTC
TRBD1 | TRBJ1-1 | TRBV7-2 | few | CASRRGLWNTEAFF | TGTGCCAGCAGGAGGGGGCTTTGGAACACTGAAGCTTTCTTT
TRBD2 | TRBJ2-7 | TRBV7-3 | - | CASSVSGGYEQYF | TGTGCCAGCAGCGTTTCCGGGGGGTACGAGCAGTACTTC
- | TRBJ1-2 | TRBV2 | - | CASRVPGVQYGYTF | TGTGCCAGCAGGGTACCCGGGGTGCAGTATGGCTACACCTTC
- | TRBJ2-1 | TRBV12-3/TRBV12-4 | - | CASSFRTFNEQFF | TGTGCCAGCAGTTTCCGGACTTTCAATGAGCAGTTCTTC
TRBD1 | TRBJ2-7 | TRBV7-3 | - | CASSQGVAYEQYF | TGTGCCAGCAGCCAGGGGGTGGCCTACGAGCAGTACTTC
- | TRBJ1-5 | TRBV28 | - | CAARGQVYSNQPQHF | TGTGCCGCCAGAGGACAAGTTTATAGCAATCAGCCCCAGCATTTT
TRBD1 | TRBJ2-2 | TRBV18 | - | CASSPPGTGAGELFF | TGTGCCAGCTCACCTCCCGGGACAGGGGCCGGGGAGCTGTTTTTT
- | TRBJ2-2 | TRBV27 | once | CASSQGSGELFF | TGTGCCAGCAGTCAGGGATCCGGGGAGCTGTTTTTT
- | TRBJ1-4 | TRBV28 | - | CASSPPGHHNEKLFF | TGTGCCAGCAGTCCTCCGGGTCACCATAATGAAAAACTGTTTTTT